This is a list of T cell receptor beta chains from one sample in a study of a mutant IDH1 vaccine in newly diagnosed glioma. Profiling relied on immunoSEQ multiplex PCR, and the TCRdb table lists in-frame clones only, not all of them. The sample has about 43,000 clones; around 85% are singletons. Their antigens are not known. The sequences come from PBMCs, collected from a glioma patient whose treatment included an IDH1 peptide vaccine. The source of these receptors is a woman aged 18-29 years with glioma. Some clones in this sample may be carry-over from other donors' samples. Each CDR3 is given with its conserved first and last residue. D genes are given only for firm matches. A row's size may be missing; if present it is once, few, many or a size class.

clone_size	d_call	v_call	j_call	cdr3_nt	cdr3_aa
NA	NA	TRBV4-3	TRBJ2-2	TGCGCCAGCAGCCCAGGATGGGGGGCAGACACCGGGGAGCTGTTTTTT	CASSPGWGADTGELFF
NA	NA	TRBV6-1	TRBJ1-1	TGTGCCAGCAGGGAGGACAGAAACACTGAAGCTTTCTTT	CASREDRNTEAFF
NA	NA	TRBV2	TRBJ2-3	TGTGCCAGCAAATACACAGATACGCAGTATTTT	CASKYTDTQYF
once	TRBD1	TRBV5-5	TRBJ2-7	TGTGCCAGCAGCTTCGGGACAGGGTTGTACGAGCAGTACTTC	CASSFGTGLYEQYF
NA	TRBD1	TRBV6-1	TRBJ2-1	TGTGCCAGCAGTGACTGGACAGGGGGAAAAGATGAGCAGTTCTTC	CASSDWTGGKDEQFF
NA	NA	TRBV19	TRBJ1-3	TGTGCCAGTAGTTCACAGGGTTACTCTGGAAACACCATATATTTT	CASSSQGYSGNTIYF
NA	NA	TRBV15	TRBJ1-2	TGTGCCACCAGCAGAGATGGAACAGGGACCTATGGCTACACCTTC	CATSRDGTGTYGYTF
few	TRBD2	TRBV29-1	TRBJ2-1	TGCAGCGTTGCGGCGGGAGGCATTGGTGAGCAGTTCTTC	CSVAAGGIGEQFF
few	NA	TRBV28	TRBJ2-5	TGTGCCAGCAGCCGATTTCAGCAGGGGACCCAGTACTTC	CASSRFQQGTQYF
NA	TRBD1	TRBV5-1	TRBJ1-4	TGCGCCAGCAGCCCTCTTCCGGGACAGGGTCCTGAAAAACTGTTTTTT	CASSPLPGQGPEKLFF
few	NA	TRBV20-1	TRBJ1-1	TGCAGTGCTAGAGATTACACTGAAGCTTTCTTT	CSARDYTEAFF
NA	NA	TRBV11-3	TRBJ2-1	TGTGCCAGCAGCCCCGCCGGGGCCTACAATGAGCAGTTCTTC	CASSPAGAYNEQFF
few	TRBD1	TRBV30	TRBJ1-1	TGTGCCTGGACCCGGGACAGGAACACTGAAGCTTTCTTT	CAWTRDRNTEAFF
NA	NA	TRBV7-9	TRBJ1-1	TGTGCCAGCAGCTTAGCTCAGTATGAATTCCAGCAGAACACTGAAGCTTTCTTT	CASSLAQYEFQQNTEAFF
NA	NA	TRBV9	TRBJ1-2	TGTGCCAGCAGCGCCCAAGGGGGTTTTAATGGCTACACCTTC	CASSAQGGFNGYTF
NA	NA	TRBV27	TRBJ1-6	TGTGCCAGCAGGGGGATCTATAATTCACCCCTCCACTTT	CASRGIYNSPLHF
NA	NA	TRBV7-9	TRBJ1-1	TGTGCCAGCAGCTTAGGTCAGGGATTGCGAGGAAGCACTGAAGCTTTCTTT	CASSLGQGLRGSTEAFF
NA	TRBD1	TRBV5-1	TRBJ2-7	TGCGCCAGCAGCCCTGAGGACAGGAGCGAGCAGTACTTC	CASSPEDRSEQYF
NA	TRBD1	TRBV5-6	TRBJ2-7	TGTGCCAGCAGCCAAATCGGGACAGGGTCCCACGAGCAGTACTTC	CASSQIGTGSHEQYF
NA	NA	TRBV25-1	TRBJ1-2	TGTGCCAGCAGTGAAGGGAACGGTGGCTACACCTTC	CASSEGNGGYTF
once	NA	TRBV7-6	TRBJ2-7	TGTGCCAGCAGCCCGTCTAGGGTCTCCGAGCAGTACTTC	CASSPSRVSEQYF
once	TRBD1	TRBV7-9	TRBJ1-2	TGTGCCAGCAGCGTCAGGGACAGGGATGGCTACACCTTC	CASSVRDRDGYTF
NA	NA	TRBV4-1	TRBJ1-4	TGCGCCAGCAGCCTCCGAGCCGGAGGTACTAATGAAAAACTGTTTTTT	CASSLRAGGTNEKLFF
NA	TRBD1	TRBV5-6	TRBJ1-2	TGTGCCAGCAGCTTGACAGGGACAGCTAACTATGGCTACACCTTC	CASSLTGTANYGYTF
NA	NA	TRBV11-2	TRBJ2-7	TGTGCCAGCAGCTTAGAACTGGGTCCCTACGAGCAGTACTTC	CASSLELGPYEQYF
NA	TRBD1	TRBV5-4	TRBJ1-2	TGTGCCAGCAGCTTCGGACAGGCTAACTATGGCTACACCTTC	CASSFGQANYGYTF
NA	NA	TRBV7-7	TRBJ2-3	TGTGCCAGCAGCTTAGCGAACCCCAGCCGCAGTGGTTTT	CASSLANPSRSGF
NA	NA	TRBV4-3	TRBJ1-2	TGCGCCAGCAGCCTCTTCCGGGGGATAGCTAACTATGGCTACACCTTC	CASSLFRGIANYGYTF
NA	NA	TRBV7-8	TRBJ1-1	TGTGCCAGCAGCCTGGACAGAGTCACTGAAGCTTTCTTT	CASSLDRVTEAFF
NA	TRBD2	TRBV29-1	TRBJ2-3	TGCAGCGCCCTTGTAGGACTAGCCAGAGATACGCAGTATTTT	CSALVGLARDTQYF
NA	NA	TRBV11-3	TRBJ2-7	TGTGCCAGCAGCCGGGACAAGCCTTGGGAGCAGTACTTC	CASSRDKPWEQYF
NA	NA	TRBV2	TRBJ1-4	TGTGCCAGCAGGTGGTTACAGGGAACTAATGAAAAACTGTTTTTT	CASRWLQGTNEKLFF
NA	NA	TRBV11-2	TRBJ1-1	TGTGCCAGCAGCCCCCGAGGGGGGCTGAACACTGAAGCTTTCTTT	CASSPRGGLNTEAFF
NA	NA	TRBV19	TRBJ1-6	TGTGCCAGTAGTATCGGCGGGCGAGGGAATTCACCCCTCCACTTT	CASSIGGRGNSPLHF
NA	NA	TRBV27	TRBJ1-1	TGTGCCAGCCCTCCGAGAGGGGAGAGTACTGAAGCTTTCTTT	CASPPRGESTEAFF
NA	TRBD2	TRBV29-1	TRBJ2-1	TGCAGCTGCCGCGGGACTAGCGGAGCAGAGCAGTTCTTC	CSCRGTSGAEQFF
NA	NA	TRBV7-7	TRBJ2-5	TGTGCCAGCAGCGGCCCTCAGACCCAAGAGACCCAGTACTTC	CASSGPQTQETQYF
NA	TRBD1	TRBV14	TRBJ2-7	TGTGCCAGCAGCCTTCGGGACAGGGGGCTCGGGAACGAGCAGTACTTC	CASSLRDRGLGNEQYF
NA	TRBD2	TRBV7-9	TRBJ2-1	TGTGCCAGCAGCTTAAGCCTAGCGGGGGGTGAGCAGTTCTTC	CASSLSLAGGEQFF
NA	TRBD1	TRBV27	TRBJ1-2	TGTGCCAGCAGTTCCCATACAGGGGCGGGCGATGGCTACACCTTC	CASSSHTGAGDGYTF
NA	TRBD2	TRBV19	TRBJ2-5	TGTGCCAGTAGTCCCCGATTAGCGGGGGGGCCTGAGACCCAGTACTTC	CASSPRLAGGPETQYF
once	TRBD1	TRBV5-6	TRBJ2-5	TGTGCCAGCAGCTGGACAGGGGGCGGGGAGACCCAGTACTTC	CASSWTGGGETQYF
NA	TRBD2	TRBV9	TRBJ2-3	TGTGCCAGCAGCAGAGCGGGAGGGGCGGATACGCAGTATTTT	CASSRAGGADTQYF
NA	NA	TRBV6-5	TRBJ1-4	TGTGCCAGCAGTTACTCGATAGGGACCCATAATGAAAAACTGTTTTTT	CASSYSIGTHNEKLFF
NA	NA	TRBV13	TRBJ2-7	TGTGCCAGCAGCTTAGATGACCGTGACGAGCAGTACTTC	CASSLDDRDEQYF
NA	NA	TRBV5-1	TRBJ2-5	TGCGCCAGCAGCTTGGCGGCTAGCGCAAGAGAGACCCAGTACTTC	CASSLAASARETQYF
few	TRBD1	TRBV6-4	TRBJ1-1	TGTGCCAGCAGTGACGGGACAGGGAACACTGAAGCTTTCTTT	CASSDGTGNTEAFF
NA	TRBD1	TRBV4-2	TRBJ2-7	TGTGCCAGCAGCCAAGAGTATGGGGACAGGTCTTACGAGCAGTACTTC	CASSQEYGDRSYEQYF
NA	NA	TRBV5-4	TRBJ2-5	TGTGCCAGCAGCTTGGAGGTCGGGAGAGGGGAAGAGACCCAGTACTTC	CASSLEVGRGEETQYF
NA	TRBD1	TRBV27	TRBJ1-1	TGTGCCAGCAGTTTATCGACAGGGACGGGAACTGAAGCTTTCTTT	CASSLSTGTGTEAFF
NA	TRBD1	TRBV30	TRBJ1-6	TGTGCCTGGACCCTGGGACAGGCAGGATCACCCCTCCACTTT	CAWTLGQAGSPLHF
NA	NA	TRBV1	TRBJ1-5	TGCACCAGCAGCCAAGATACCTTTGGGCGGTGCAATCAGCCCCAGCATTTT	CTSSQDTFGRCNQPQHF
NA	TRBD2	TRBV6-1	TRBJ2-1	TGTGCCAGCAGTGAACAGGACGGGGGGGCGAATGAGCAGTTCTTC	CASSEQDGGANEQFF
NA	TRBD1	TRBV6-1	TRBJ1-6	TGTGCCAGCAGTCCGGGACAGGGAAATTCACCCCTCCACTTT	CASSPGQGNSPLHF
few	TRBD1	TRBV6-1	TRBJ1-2	TGTGCCAGCAGGTCACAGGGGGCACGGGGCTACACCTTC	CASRSQGARGYTF
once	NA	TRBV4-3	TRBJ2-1	TGCGCCAGCCAACTAAGGGTAGCGGTTTACAATGAGACGAATGAGCAGTTCTTC	CASQLRVAVYNETNEQFF